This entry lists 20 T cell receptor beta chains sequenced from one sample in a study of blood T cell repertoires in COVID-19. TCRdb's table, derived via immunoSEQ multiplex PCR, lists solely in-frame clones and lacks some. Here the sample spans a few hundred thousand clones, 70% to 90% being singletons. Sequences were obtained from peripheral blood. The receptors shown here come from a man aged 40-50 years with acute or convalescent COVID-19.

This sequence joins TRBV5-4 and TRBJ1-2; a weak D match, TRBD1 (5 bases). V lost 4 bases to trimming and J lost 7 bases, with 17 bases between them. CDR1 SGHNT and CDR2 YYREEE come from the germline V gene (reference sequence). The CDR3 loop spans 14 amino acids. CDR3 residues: CASSRSEGRVGYTF. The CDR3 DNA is TGTGCCAGCAGCCGGTCTGAAGGCAGGGTTGGCTACACCTTC.

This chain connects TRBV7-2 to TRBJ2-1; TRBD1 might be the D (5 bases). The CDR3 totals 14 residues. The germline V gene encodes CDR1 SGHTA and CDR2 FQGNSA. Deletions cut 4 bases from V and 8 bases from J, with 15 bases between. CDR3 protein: CASSSGSTGDEQFF. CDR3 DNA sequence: TGTGCCAGCAGCTCAGGGTCTACCGGAGATGAGCAGTTCTTC. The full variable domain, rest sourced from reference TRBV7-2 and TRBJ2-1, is GAGVSQSPSNKVTEKGKDVELRCDPISGHTALYWYRQSLGQGLEFLIYFQGNSAPDKSGLPSDRFSAERTGGSVSTLTIQRTQQEDSAVYLCASSSGSTGDEQFFGPGTRLTVL.

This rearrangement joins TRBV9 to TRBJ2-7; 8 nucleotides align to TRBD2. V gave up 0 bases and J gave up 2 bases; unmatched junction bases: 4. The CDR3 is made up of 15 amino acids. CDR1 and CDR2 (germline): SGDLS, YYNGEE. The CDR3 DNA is TGTGCCAGCAGCGTAGGTGGTAGCGGGACCTACGAGCAGTACTTC. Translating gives CASSVGGSGTYEQYF.

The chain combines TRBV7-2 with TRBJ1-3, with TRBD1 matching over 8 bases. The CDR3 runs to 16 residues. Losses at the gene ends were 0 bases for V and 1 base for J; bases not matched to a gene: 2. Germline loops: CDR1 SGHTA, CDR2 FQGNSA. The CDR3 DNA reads TGTGCCAGCAGCTTAGCGCGGACAGGGTCTGGAAACACCATATATTTT. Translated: CASSLARTGSGNTIYF.

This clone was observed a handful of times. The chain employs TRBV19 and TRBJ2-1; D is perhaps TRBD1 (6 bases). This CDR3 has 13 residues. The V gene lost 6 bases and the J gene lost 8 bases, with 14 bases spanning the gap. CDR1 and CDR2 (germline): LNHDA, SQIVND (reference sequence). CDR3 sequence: CASRAWAGDEQFF. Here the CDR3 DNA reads TGTGCCAGTAGGGCCTGGGCAGGGGATGAGCAGTTCTTC.

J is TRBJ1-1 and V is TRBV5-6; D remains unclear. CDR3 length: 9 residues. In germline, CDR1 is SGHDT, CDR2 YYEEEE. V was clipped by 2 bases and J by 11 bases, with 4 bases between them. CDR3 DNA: TGTGCCAGCAGCTTTGCGGCTTTCTTT. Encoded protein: CASSFAAFF.

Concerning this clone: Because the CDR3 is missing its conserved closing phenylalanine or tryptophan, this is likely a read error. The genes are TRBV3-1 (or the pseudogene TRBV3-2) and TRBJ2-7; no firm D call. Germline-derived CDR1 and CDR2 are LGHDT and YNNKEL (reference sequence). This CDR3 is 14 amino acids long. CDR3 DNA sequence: TGTGCCAGCAGTCAAAGTGTCCGATCCTACGAACAGTACCTC. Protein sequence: CASSQSVRSYEQYL.

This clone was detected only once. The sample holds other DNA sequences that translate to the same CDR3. The CDR3 DNA reads as TGTGCCAGCAGTGTCGGTGCTGGGGCCAACGTCCTGACTTTC. Encoded protein: CASSVGAGANVLTF. The chain employs TRBV2 and TRBJ2-6; D gene unclear. CDR1 and CDR2 from the germline V gene are SNHLY and FYNNEI. V was pared by 4 bases and J by 2 bases, with 6 bases between. The CDR3 is made up of 14 amino acids. Drawing the rest from reference TRBV2 and TRBJ2-6, the complete variable domain is EPEVTQTPSHQVTQMGQEVILRCVPISNHLYFYWYRQILGQKVEFLVSFYNNEISEKSEIFDDQFSVERPDGSNFTLKIRSTKLEDSAMYFCASSVGAGANVLTFGAGSRLTVL.

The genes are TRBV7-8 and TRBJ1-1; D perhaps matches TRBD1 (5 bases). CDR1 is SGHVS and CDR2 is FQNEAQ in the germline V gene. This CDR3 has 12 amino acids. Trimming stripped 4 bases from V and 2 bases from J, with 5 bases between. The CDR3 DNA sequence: TGTGCCAGCAGCTGGACAAACACTGAAGCTTTCTTT. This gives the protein CASSWTNTEAFF.

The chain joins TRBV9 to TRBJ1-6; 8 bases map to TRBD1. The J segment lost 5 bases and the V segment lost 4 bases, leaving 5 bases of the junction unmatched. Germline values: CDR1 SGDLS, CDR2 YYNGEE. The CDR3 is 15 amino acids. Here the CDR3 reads CASSYHRGDNSPLHF. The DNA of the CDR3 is TGTGCCAGCAGCTACCACAGGGGGGATAATTCACCCCTCCACTTT.

DNA for the CDR3: TGTGCCAGCAGTGAAACGGGAATGAACTATGGCTACACCTTC. Protein: CASSETGMNYGYTF. The chain employs TRBV6-1 and TRBJ1-2; D is uncertain. In germline, CDR1 is MNHNS, CDR2 SASEGT. With 2 bases removed from V and 2 bases from J, the gap between germline ends came to 9 bases. This CDR3 has 14 amino acids.

Here the CDR3 DNA reads TGCGCCAGCAGCCGTAGCGGGGGCGACGTGTACAATGAGCAGTTCTTC. It yields the protein CASSRSGGDVYNEQFF. The rearrangement joins TRBV5-1 to TRBJ2-1, with 9 bases lining up with TRBD2. Trimming removed 4 bases from V and 4 bases from J; junction bases left unmatched: 9. This CDR3 is 16 amino acids long. In germline, CDR1 is SGHRS, CDR2 YFSETQ.

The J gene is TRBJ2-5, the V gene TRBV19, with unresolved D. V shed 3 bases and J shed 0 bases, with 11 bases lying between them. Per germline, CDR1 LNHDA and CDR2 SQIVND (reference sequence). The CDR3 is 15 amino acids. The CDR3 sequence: CASSIETNYQETQYF. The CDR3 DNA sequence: TGTGCCAGTAGTATCGAAACAAATTACCAAGAGACCCAGTACTTC.

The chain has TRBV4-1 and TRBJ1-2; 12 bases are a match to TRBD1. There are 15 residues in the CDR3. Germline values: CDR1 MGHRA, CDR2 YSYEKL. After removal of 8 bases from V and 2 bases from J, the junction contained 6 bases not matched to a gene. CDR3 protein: CASRLGTGGNYGYTF. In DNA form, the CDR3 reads TGCGCCAGCCGCCTCGGGACAGGGGGCAACTATGGCTACACCTTC.

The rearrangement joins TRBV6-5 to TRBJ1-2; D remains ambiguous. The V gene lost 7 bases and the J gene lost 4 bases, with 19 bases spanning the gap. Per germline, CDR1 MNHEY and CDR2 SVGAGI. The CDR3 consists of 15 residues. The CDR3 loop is CASTVNIQTGYGYTF. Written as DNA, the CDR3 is TGTGCCAGCACCGTGAATATCCAGACTGGCTATGGCTACACCTTC.

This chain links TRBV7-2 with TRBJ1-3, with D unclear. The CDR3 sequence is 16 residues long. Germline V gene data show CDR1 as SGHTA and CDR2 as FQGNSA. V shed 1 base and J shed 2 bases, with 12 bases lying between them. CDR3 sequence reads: CASSLGSGLTGNTIYF. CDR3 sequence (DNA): TGTGCCAGCAGCTTAGGGAGTGGGTTAACTGGAAACACCATATATTTT.

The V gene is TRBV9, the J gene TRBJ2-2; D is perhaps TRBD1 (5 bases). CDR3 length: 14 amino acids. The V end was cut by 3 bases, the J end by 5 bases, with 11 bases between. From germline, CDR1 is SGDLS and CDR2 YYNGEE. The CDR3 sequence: CASSEDTFTGELFF. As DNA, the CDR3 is TGTGCCAGCAGCGAGGACACCTTTACCGGGGAGCTGTTTTTT.

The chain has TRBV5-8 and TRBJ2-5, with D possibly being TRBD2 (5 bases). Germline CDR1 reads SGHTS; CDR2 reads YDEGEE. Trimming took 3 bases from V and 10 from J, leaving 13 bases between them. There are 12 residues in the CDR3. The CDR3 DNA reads TGTGCCAGCAGCTCCGGAGCCGGGATCCAGTACTTC. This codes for CASSSGAGIQYF.

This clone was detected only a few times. The CDR3 loop reads CTSSQDLTDSRRTEAFF. The CDR3, as DNA: TGCACCAGCAGCCAAGATTTAACCGACTCACGAAGGACTGAAGCTTTCTTT. The chain combines TRBV1 with TRBJ1-1. TRBV1 is marked as a pseudogene. There are 17 residues in the CDR3.

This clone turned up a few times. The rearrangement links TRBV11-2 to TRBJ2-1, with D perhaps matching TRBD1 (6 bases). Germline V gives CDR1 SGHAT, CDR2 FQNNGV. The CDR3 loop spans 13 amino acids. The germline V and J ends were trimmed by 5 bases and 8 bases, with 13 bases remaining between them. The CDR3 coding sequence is TGTGCCAGCAGCCCAAACGAGGGGGATGAGCAGTTCTTC. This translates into CASSPNEGDEQFF.